Reported below is one TCR beta chain. Its antigen is not known. With random hexamers, reverse transcription was performed on about 0.45 to 1 ug of RNA. Coverage of TCR beta CDR3 amplification by immunoSEQ multiplex PCR extended to 54 Vbeta and 13 Jbeta. Using its own MiXCR run on the immunoSEQ multiplex PCR reads, TCRdb lists one record per CDR3 protein. Altogether around 180,000 distinct CDR3 sequences are present, 85% to 95% being singletons, with the ten largest covering roughly 0.11%. CDR1 and CDR2 (germline): SNHLY, FYNNEI. The V end was cut by 6 bases, the J end by 2 bases, with 6 bases between. This CDR3 comprises 12 residues. The sample originates from a study of CD8 T cells in Susac syndrome. Study-wide background: Blood was drawn from Susac syndrome patients while they were therapy-naive, on corticosteroids, or on intravenous immunoglobulin alone.

Study observations and caveats: As the study acknowledged, the number of individuals who were part of its TCR sequencing and HLA analysis was relatively small.

Sequencing was carried out using CD4+ T cells from PBMCs. The origin of this receptor is a human donor with Susac syndrome. The chain joins TRBV2 to TRBJ2-3; D remains unclear. CDR3 DNA: TGTGCCAGCAGCACAGACACAGATACGCAGTATTTT. It translates to CASSTDTDTQYF.